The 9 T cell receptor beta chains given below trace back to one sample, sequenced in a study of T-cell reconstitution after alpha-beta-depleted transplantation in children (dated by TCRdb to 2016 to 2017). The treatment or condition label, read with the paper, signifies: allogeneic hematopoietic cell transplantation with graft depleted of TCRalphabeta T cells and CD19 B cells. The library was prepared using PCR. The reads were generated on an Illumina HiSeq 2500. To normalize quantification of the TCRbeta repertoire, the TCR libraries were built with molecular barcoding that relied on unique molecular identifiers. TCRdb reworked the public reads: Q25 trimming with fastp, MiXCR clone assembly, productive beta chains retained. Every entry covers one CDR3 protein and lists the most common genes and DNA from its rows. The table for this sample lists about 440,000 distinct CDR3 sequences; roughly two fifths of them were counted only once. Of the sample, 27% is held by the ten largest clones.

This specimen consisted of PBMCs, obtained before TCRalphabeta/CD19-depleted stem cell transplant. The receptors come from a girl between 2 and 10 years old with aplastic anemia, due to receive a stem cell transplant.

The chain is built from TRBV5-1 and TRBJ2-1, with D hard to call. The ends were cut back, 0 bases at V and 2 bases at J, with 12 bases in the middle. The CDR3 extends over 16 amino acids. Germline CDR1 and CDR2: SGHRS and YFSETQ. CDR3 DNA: TGCGCCAGCAGCTTGGGCGGTCCACTTACCTACAATGAGCAGTTCTTC. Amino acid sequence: CASSLGGPLTYNEQFF.

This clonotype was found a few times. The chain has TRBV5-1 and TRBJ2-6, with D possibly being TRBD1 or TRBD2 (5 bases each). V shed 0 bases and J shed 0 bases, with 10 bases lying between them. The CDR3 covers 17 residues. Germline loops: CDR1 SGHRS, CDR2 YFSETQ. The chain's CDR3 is CASSLEGDLSGANVLTF. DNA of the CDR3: TGCGCCAGCAGCTTGGAAGGGGACCTCTCTGGGGCCAACGTCCTGACTTTC.

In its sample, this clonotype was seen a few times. The CDR3 sequence: CASGETSGRTGELFF. The CDR3 coding sequence is TGTGCCAGCGGAGAGACTAGCGGGAGGACCGGGGAGCTGTTTTTT. V and J are TRBV2 and TRBJ2-2, with 13 bases identical to TRBD2. Germline CDR1 reads SNHLY; CDR2 reads FYNNEI. The CDR3 contains 15 residues. J gave up 5 bases and V 8 bases, and 5 bases lay outside the gene matches.

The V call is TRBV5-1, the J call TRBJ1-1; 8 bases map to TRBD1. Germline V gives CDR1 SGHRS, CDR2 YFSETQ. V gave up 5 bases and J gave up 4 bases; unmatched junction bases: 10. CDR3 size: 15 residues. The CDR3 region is CASRLHRDRFTEAFF. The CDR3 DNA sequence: TGCGCCAGCAGACTTCACCGGGACAGGTTCACTGAAGCTTTCTTT.

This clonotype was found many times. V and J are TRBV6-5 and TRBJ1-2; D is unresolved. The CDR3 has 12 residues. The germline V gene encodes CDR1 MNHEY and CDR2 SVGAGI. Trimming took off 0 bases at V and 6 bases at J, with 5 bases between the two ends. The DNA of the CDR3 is TGTGCCAGCAGTTACTCGGGGAATGGCTACACCTTC. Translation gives CASSYSGNGYTF.

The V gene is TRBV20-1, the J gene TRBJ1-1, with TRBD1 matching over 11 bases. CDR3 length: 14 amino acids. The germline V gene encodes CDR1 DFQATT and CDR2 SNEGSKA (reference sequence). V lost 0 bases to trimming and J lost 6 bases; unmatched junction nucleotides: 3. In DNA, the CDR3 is TGCAGTGCTAGAGAACCGGGACAGGGGGCTGAAGCTTTCTTT. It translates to CSAREPGQGAEAFF.

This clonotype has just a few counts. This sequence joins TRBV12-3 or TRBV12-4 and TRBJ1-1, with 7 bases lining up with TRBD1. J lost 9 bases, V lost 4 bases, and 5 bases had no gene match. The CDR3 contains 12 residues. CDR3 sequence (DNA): TGTGCCAGCAGTTCGGGACAGCTTAAAGCTTTCTTT. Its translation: CASSSGQLKAFF.

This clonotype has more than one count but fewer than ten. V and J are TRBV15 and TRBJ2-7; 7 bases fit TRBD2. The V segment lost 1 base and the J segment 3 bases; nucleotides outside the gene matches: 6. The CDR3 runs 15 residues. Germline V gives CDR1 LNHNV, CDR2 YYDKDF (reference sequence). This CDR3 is CATSRVAGEGYEQYF. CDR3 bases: TGTGCCACCAGCAGAGTGGCGGGAGAAGGCTACGAGCAGTACTTC. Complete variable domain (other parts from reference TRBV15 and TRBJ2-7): DAMVIQNPRYQVTQFGKPVTLSCSQTLNHNVMYWYQQKSSQAPKLLFHYYDKDFNNEADTPDNFQSRRPNTSFCFLDIRSPGLGDTAMYLCATSRVAGEGYEQYFGPGTRLTVT.

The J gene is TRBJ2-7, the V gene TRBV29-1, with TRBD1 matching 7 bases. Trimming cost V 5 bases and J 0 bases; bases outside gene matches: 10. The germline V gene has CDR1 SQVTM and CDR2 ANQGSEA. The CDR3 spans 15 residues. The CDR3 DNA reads TGCAGCGTTCAAATGACAGGGCCTATCTCCTACGAGCAGTACTTC. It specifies CSVQMTGPISYEQYF.